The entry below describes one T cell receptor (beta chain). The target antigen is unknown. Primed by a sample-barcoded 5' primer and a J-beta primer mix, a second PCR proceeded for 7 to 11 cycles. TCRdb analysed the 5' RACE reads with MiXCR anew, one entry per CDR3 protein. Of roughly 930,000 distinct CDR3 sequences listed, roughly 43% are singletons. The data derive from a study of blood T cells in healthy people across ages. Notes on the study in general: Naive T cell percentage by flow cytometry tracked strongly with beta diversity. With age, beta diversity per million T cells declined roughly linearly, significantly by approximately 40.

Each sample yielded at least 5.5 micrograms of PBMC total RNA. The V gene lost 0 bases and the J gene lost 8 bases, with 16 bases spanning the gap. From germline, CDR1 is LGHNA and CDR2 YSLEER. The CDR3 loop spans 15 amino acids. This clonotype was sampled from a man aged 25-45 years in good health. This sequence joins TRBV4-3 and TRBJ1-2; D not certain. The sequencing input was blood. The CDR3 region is CASSQDGAPSGGYTF. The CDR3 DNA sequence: TGCGCCAGCAGCCAAGACGGTGCCCCTTCGGGGGGCTACACCTTC.